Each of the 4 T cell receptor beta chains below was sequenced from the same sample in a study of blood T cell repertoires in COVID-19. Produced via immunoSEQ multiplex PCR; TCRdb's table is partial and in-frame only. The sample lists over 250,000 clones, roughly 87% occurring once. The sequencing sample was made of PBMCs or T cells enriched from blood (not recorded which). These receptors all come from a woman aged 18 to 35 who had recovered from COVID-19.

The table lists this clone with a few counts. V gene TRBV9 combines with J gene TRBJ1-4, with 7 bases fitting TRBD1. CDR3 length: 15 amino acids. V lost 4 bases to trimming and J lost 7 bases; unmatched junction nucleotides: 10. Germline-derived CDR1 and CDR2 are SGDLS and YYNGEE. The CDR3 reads CASSFSGGRSEKLFF. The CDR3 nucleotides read TGTGCCAGCAGCTTCTCAGGGGGGCGAAGTGAAAAACTGTTTTTT. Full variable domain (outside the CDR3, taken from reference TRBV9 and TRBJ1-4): DSGVTQTPKHLITATGQRVTLRCSPRSGDLSVYWYQQSLDQGLQFLIQYYNGEERAKGNILERFSAQQFPDLHSELNLSSLELGDSALYFCASSFSGGRSEKLFFGSGTQLSVL.

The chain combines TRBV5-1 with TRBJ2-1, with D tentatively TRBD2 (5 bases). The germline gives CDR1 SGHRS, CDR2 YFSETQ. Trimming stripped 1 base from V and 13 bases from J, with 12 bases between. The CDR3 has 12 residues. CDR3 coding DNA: TGCGCCAGCAGCTTGTTTGGCGGGCTACAGTTCTTC. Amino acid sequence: CASSLFGGLQFF.

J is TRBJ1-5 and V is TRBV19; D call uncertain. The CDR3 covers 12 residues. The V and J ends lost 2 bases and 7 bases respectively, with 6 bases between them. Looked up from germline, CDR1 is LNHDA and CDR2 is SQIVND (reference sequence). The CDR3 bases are TGTGCCAGTAGTATAACTCGGCAGCCCCAGCATTTT. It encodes CASSITRQPQHF.

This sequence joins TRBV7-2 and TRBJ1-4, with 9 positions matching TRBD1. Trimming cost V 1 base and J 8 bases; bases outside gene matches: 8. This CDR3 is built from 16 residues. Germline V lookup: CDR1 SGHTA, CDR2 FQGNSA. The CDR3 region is CASSLGGWTGAEKLFF. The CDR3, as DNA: TGTGCCAGCAGCTTAGGTGGATGGACAGGGGCAGAAAAACTGTTTTTT.